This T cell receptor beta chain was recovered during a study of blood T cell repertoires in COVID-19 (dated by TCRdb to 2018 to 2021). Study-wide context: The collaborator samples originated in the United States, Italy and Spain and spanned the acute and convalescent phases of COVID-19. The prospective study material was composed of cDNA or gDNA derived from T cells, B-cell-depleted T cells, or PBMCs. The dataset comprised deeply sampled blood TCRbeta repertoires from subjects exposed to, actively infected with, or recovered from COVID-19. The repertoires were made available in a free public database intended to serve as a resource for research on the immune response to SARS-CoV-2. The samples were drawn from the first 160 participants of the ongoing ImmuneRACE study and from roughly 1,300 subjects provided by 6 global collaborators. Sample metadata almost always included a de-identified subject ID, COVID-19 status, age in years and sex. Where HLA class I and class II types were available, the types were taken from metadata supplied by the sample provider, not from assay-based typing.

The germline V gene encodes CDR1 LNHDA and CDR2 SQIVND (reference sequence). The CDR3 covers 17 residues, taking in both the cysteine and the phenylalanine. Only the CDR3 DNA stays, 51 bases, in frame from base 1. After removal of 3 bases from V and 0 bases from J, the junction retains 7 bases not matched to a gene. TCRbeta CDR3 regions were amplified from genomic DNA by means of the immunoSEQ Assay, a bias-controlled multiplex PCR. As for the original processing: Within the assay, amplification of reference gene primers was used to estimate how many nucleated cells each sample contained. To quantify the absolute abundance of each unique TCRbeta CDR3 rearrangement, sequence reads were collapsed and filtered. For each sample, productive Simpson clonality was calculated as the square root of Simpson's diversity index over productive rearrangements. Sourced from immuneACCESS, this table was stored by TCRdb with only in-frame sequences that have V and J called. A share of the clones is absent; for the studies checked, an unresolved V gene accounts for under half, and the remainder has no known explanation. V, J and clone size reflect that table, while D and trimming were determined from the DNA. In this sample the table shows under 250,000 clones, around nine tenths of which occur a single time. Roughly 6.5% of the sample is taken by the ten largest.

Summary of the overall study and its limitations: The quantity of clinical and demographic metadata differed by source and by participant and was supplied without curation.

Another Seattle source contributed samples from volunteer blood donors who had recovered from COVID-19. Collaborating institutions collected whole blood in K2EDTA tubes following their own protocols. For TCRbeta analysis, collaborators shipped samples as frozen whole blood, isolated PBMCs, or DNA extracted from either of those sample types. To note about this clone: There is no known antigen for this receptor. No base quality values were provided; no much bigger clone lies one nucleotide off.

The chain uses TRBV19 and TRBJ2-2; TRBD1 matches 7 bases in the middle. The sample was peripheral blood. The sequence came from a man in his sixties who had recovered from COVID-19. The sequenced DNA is TGTGCCAGTAGTATCCCCCAGGGGGTTACGAACACCGGGGAGCTGTTTTTT. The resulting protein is CASSIPQGVTNTGELFF.